A selection of T cell receptor beta chains follows, all from one sample in a study of CD8+CD57+ T cells in acquired aplastic anemia. One entry per CDR3 protein results from TCRdb running MiXCR on the reads. The sample includes some 170,000 distinct CDR3 sequences, 71% seen only once; the top ten take 40% to 55%. Source material: sorted CD4+, CD8+, or CD8+CD57+ T cells (not recorded which) from PBMCs. The receptors were sampled from a human donor with aplastic anemia. CDR3s include the opening cysteine and the closing phenylalanine or tryptophan. A D gene is named only where the DNA matches it firmly. Rows give clone size only sometimes, using once, few, many, or a class for an expanded clone.

J,V,size,D,DNA,CDR3
TRBJ2-7,TRBV20-1,few,TRBD1,TGCCTAAAGGGGCAGGGACAGGGCCACTACGAGCAGTACTTC,CLKGQGQGHYEQYF
TRBJ2-2,TRBV15,NA,NA,TGTGCCACCAGCAGAGAGAGGGGTGAGAGCACCGGGGAGCTGTTTTTT,CATSRERGESTGELFF
TRBJ2-7,TRBV11-2,NA,TRBD1,TGTGCCAGCAGCTTAGGACAGGGGGGCTACGAGCAGTACTTC,CASSLGQGGYEQYF
TRBJ2-7,TRBV4-2,once,NA,TGTGCCAGCAGCCAAGATGCCTTAACCTACGAGCAGTACTTC,CASSQDALTYEQYF
TRBJ1-6,TRBV7-9,NA,NA,TGTGCCAGCAGCTTCGGAGGGGATATCTCACCCCTCCACTTT,CASSFGGDISPLHF
TRBJ2-4,TRBV28,NA,TRBD2,TGTGCCAGCAGTTTATCCGCAGCTAGCGGGAGGGCGGAAAACATTCAGTACTTC,CASSLSAASGRAENIQYF
TRBJ2-7,TRBV19,NA,TRBD1,TGTGCCAGTAGCACCCGGACAGGGGGCCGCGAGCAGTACTTC,CASSTRTGGREQYF
TRBJ1-1,TRBV20-1,NA,NA,TGCAGTGCTGAGACAGGCAAGGCGGCTGAAGCTTTCTTT,CSAETGKAAEAFF
TRBJ2-7,TRBV7-9,NA,TRBD2,TGTGCCAGCAGCCCCGGGACTACCACTCTCTCCTACGAGCAGTACTTC,CASSPGTTTLSYEQYF
TRBJ2-7,TRBV13,NA,TRBD1,TGTGCCAGCAGCCACAGGGACAGGACTCTATATCCCTACGAGCAGTACTTC,CASSHRDRTLYPYEQYF
TRBJ1-3,TRBV7-8,NA,NA,TGTGCCAGCAGCTTAGTACCGGGGGCGTCTGGAAACACCATATATTTT,CASSLVPGASGNTIYF
TRBJ1-2,TRBV2,NA,NA,TGTGGCAGCAGTGAGGGACCGCCGAGTTCTAACTATGGCTACACCTTC,CGSSEGPPSSNYGYTF